The sequence of this TCR beta chain was determined in a study of cytomegalovirus exposure and HLA in healthy donors. Turning to the study itself: Caucasian-associated ancestry cluster membership applied to about four fifths of under 450 genotyped donors.

This clone appeared a single time. The antigen remains unidentified. Study-level results: When analyzed later, the rates of TCR association showed variation by HLA locus, with DRB1 the most and HLA-C the fewest. The authors considered a cluster of highly shared sequence variants likely to be a sequencing artifact. Later analysis identified a missense DCLRE1C variant that was linked to TCR beta V- and J-gene trimming.

It was with 60 Vbeta and 13 Jbeta primers that the PCR ran. The assay was immunoSEQ multiplex PCR, and TCRdb's table has in-frame clones only and misses some. The sample records about 170,000 clones, more than 70% being singletons. The CDR3 has 14 residues. Trimming removed 2 bases at V and 6 bases at J, with 12 bases between. Per the germline V gene, CDR1 is SGHRS and CDR2 is YFSETQ. The chain links TRBV5-1 to TRBJ2-1, with D maybe TRBD2 (6 bases). The sample was PBMCs. The clonotype originates from a woman in her fifties or sixties in good health and CMV-seropositive. The CDR3 reads CASSFSGSSNEQFF. CDR3 sequence (DNA): TGCGCCAGCAGCTTTAGCGGCTCATCCAATGAGCAGTTCTTC.